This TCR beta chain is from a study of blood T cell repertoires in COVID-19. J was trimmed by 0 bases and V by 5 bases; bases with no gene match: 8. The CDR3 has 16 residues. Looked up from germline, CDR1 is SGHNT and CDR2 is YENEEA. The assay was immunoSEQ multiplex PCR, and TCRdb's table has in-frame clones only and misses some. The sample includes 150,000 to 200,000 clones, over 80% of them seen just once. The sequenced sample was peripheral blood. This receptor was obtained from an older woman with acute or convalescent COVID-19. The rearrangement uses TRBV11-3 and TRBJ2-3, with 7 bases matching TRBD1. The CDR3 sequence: CASSPGQVVSTDTQYF. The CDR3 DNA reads TGTGCCAGCAGCCCTGGACAGGTTGTGAGCACAGATACGCAGTATTTT.